One T cell receptor (beta chain) is described in this entry. Authors' processing steps: Nucleated cell number was recorded as an estimate derived from reference gene primer amplification. Assay: immunoSEQ multiplex PCR; the TCRdb copy retains only in-frame clones and omits some. The D gene and trimming were derived from the DNA, and the V and J assignments and clone size from that table. The sample includes 350,000 to 400,000 clones, about 90% of them seen just once. This CDR3 contains 16 residues. Trimming removed 2 bases from V and 2 bases from J; junction bases left unmatched: 8. The germline V gene has CDR1 MDHEN and CDR2 SYDVKM. These data are taken from a study of blood T cell repertoires in COVID-19. Turning to the study itself: COVID-19 samples from acute and convalescent phases originated in the United States, Italy and Spain.

In terms of age and location, participants ranged from roughly 18 to 95 years and lived in 24 US areas. Each participant's cohort was designated according to participant-reported clinical history. The specimen sequenced was PBMCs or T cells enriched from blood (not recorded which). The V gene is TRBV28, the J gene TRBJ2-7; 8 positions agree with TRBD2. The receptor was derived from a woman in her 30s who had recovered from COVID-19. CDR3 sequence reads: CASSLAGGGLPYEQYF. As DNA, the CDR3 is TGTGCCAGCAGTTTAGCGGGAGGTGGGTTACCCTACGAGCAGTACTTC.